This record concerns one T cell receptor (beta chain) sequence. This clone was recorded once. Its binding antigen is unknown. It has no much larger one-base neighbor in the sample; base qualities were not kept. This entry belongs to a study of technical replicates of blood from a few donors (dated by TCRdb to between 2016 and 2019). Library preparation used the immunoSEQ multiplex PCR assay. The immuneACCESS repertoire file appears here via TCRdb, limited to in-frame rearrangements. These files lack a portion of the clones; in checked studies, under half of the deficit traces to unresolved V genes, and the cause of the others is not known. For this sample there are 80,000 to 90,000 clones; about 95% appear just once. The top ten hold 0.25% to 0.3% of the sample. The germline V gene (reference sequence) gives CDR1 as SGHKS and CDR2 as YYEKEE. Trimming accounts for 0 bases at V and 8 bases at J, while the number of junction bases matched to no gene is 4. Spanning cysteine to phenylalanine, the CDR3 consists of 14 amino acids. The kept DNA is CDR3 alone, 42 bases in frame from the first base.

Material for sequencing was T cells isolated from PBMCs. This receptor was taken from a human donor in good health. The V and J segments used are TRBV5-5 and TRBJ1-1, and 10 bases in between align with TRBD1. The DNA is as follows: TGTGCCAGCAGCTTGGTTGACAGGGGGCCCGAAGCTTTCTTT. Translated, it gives CASSLVDRGPEAFF.